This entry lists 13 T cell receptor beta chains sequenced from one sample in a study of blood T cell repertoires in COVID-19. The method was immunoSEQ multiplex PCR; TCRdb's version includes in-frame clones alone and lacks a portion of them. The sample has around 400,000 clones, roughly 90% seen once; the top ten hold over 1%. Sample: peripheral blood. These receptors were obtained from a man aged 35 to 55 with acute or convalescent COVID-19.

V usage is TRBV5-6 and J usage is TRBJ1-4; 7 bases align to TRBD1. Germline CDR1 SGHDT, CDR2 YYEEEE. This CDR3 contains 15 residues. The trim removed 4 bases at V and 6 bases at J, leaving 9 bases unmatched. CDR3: CASSADRARHEKLFF. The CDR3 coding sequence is TGTGCCAGCAGCGCCGACAGGGCCAGACATGAAAAACTGTTTTTT.

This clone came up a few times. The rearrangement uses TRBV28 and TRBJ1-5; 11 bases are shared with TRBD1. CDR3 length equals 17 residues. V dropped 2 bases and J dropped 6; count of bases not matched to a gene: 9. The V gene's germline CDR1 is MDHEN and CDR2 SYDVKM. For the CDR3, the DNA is TGTGCCAGCAGTTTACTGGGACAGGGGGATGGTTTTCAGCCCCAGCATTTT. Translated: CASSLLGQGDGFQPQHF.

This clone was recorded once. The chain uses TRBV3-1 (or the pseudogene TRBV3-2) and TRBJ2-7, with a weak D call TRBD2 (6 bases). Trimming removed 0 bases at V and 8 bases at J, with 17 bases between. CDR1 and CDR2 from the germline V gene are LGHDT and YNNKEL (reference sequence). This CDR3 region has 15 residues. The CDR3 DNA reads TGTGCCAGCAGCCAAGATCTTGGCGGGGTAGGACAGCAGTACTTC. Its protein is CASSQDLGGVGQQYF.

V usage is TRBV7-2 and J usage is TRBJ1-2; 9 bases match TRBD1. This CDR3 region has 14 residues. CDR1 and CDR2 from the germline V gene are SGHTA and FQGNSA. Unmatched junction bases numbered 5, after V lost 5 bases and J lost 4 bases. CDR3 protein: CASSLGQGTYGYTF. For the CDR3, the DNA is TGTGCCAGCAGCCTCGGACAGGGGACCTATGGCTACACCTTC. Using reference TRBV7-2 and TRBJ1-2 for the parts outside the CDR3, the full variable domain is GAGVSQSPSNKVTEKGKDVELRCDPISGHTALYWYRQSLGQGLEFLIYFQGNSAPDKSGLPSDRFSAERTGGSVSTLTIQRTQQEDSAVYLCASSLGQGTYGYTFGSGTRLTVV.

The DNA of the CDR3 is TGTGCCAGCAGCAATAGCGGGAGCGGACCCGGTACGCAGTATTTT. The encoded protein is CASSNSGSGPGTQYF. The V call is TRBV6-5, the J call TRBJ2-3; TRBD2 matches at 9 bases. With V trimmed by 6 bases and J by 8 bases, 12 bases remained unmatched. This CDR3 has 15 amino acids. Germline loops: CDR1 MNHEY, CDR2 SVGAGI.

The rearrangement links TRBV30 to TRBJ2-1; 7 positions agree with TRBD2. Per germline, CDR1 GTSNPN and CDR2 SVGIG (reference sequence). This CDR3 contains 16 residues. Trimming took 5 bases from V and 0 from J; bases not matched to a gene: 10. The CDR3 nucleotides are TGTGCCTGGGGCGGGGCTAGCGGTTACTCCTACAATGAGCAGTTCTTC. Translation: CAWGGASGYSYNEQFF.

This CDR3 is CSVGPDSLNNEQFF. The CDR3 DNA reads TGCAGCGTTGGGCCCGACAGTCTCAACAATGAGCAGTTCTTC. V usage is TRBV29-1 and J usage is TRBJ2-1; D perhaps matches TRBD1 (5 bases). CDR1 SQVTM and CDR2 ANQGSEA come from the germline V gene. Trimming removed 4 bases at V and 5 bases at J, with 15 bases between. The CDR3 has 14 residues.

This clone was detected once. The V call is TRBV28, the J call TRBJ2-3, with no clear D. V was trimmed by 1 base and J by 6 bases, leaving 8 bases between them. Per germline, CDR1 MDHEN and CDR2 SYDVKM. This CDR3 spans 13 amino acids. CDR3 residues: CASSLLRWDTQYF. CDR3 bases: TGTGCCAGCAGTTTATTGAGGTGGGATACGCAGTATTTT. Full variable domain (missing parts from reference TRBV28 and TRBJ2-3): DVKVTQSSRYLVKRTGEKVFLECVQDMDHENMFWYRQDPGLGLRLIYFSYDVKMKEKGDIPEGYSVSREKKERFSLILESASTNQTSMYLCASSLLRWDTQYFGPGTRLTVL.

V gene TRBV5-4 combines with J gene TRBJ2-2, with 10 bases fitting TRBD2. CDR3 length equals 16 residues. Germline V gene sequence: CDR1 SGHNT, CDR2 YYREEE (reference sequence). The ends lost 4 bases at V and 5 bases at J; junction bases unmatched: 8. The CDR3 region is CASSVLAGETTGELFF. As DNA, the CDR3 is TGTGCCAGCAGCGTGCTAGCGGGAGAGACGACCGGGGAGCTGTTTTTT.

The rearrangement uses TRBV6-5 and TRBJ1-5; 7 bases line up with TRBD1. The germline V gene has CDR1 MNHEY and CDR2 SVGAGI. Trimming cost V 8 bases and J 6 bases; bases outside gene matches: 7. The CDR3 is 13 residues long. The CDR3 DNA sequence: TGTGCCAGCGCGAAGCAGGGGGGTCAGCCCCAGCATTTT. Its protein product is CASAKQGGQPQHF.

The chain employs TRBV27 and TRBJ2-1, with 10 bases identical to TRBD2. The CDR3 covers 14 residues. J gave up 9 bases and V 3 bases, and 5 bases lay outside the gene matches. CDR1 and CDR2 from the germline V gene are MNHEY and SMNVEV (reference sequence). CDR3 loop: CASSFSGRFGEQFF. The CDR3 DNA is TGTGCCAGCAGTTTTAGCGGGAGGTTTGGTGAGCAGTTCTTC.

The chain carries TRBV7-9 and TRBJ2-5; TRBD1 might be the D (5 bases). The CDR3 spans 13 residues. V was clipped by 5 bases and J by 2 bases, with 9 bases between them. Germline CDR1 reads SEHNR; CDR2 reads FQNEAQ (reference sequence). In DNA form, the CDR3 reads TGTGCCAGCAGCGGGGCCTTTCAAGAGACCCAGTACTTC. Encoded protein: CASSGAFQETQYF.

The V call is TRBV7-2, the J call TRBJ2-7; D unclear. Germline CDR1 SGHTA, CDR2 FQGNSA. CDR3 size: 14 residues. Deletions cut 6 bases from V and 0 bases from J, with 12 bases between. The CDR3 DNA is TGTGCCAGCAGTATTATCGTAGCCTCCTACGAGCAGTACTTC. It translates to CASSIIVASYEQYF.